These T cell receptor beta chains were read from a single sample in a study of T cell changes during pregnancy in multiple sclerosis. Here immunoSEQ multiplex PCR was the method, and the copy in TCRdb shows in-frame clones only, minus some. The sample includes 85,000 to 130,000 clones, around 94% seen only once; the top ten take 1% to 1.5%. This material consisted of peripheral blood, taken in the second trimester of pregnancy. The source of these receptors is a female donor with multiple sclerosis, enrolled in a pregnancy study. Both conserved end residues are part of each CDR3. D genes are given only for firm matches. Clone size is stated in some rows and not others, as once, few, many or a class when expanded.

v_gene	abundance	j_gene	d_gene	CDR3nt	CDR3aa
TRBV6-6	.	TRBJ2-3	TRBD2	TGTGCCAGCAGTCCTATCAGCGGGGGGGCAACAGATACGCAGTATTTT	CASSPISGGATDTQYF
TRBV9	.	TRBJ2-5	TRBD2	TGTGCCAGCAAGCGGGAGGGAGAGACCCAGTACTTC	CASKREGETQYF
TRBV6-5	.	TRBJ2-7	TRBD2	TGTGCCAGCAGTTACTCGCCGGGAGGGAACGAGCAGTACTTC	CASSYSPGGNEQYF
TRBV5-1	.	TRBJ2-1	TRBD2	TGCGCCAGCAGCTTGACTAGCGGGATTTACAATGAGCAGTTCTTC	CASSLTSGIYNEQFF
TRBV7-3	few	TRBJ2-2	TRBD2	TGTGCCAGCAGCTTCAGGGCGGGGGGGCACACCGGGGAGCTGTTTTTT	CASSFRAGGHTGELFF
TRBV10-3	.	TRBJ2-5	.	TGTGCCATCAGTGAACTACAAGAGACCCAGTACTTC	CAISELQETQYF
TRBV7-3	.	TRBJ2-3	TRBD2	TGTGCCAGCAGCGCCGGACTAGGACCCGCGGATACGCAGTATTTT	CASSAGLGPADTQYF
TRBV5-1	.	TRBJ2-1	.	TGCGCCAGCAGCTTTGCTACCTACAATGAGCAGTTCTTC	CASSFATYNEQFF
TRBV9	.	TRBJ2-7	.	TGTGCCAGCAGCGTAGCGGGGAACCCCTCCTACGAGCAGTACTTC	CASSVAGNPSYEQYF
TRBV28	.	TRBJ1-2	.	TGTGCCAGCAGTCCCGGGGGTTGGAGGGTTGATGGCTACACCTTC	CASSPGGWRVDGYTF
TRBV27	.	TRBJ2-1	.	TGTGCCAGCAGCCGGGGGGCAGGGTCCCTCTACAATGAGCAGTTCTTC	CASSRGAGSLYNEQFF
TRBV13	.	TRBJ2-3	.	TGTGCCAGCAGCTTAGGCCGGGAGACTTACACAGATACGCAGTATTTT	CASSLGRETYTDTQYF
TRBV18	.	TRBJ1-3	.	TGTGCCAGCTCACCGCCTGACTGGAGCTCTGGAAACACCATATATTTT	CASSPPDWSSGNTIYF
TRBV5-1	.	TRBJ1-4	.	TGCGCCAGCAGTACGAGGGGAGGAGTTGAAAAACTGTTTTTT	CASSTRGGVEKLFF
TRBV5-6	.	TRBJ2-2	.	TGTGCCAGCAATTCACAGCGGTCGGCGGGCACCGGGGAGCTGTTTTTT	CASNSQRSAGTGELFF
TRBV27	.	TRBJ1-2	.	TGTGCCAGCAGCCCATTAGGGGGGGGGCAGGGGAACTATGGCTACACCTTC	CASSPLGGGQGNYGYTF
TRBV6-1	.	TRBJ1-1	.	TGTGCCAGCAGTGCGGGAGGGTGGGCGAACACTGAAGCTTTCTTT	CASSAGGWANTEAFF
TRBV6-1	once	TRBJ1-3	TRBD1	TGTGCCAGCAGTGATGAGTCGGACAGGGGAGGTTCTGGAAACACCATATATTTT	CASSDESDRGGSGNTIYF
TRBV5-6	.	TRBJ2-7	TRBD1	TGTGCCAGCGCTTCCTGGACAGGGAAGTACGAGCAGTACTTC	CASASWTGKYEQYF
TRBV7-9	.	TRBJ1-4	.	TGTGCCAGCAGCTACAGGGCAACTAATGAAAAACTGTTTTTT	CASSYRATNEKLFF
TRBV19	.	TRBJ2-7	TRBD2	TGTGCCAGTAGCGTCCAGCCGGGAGGACCCTACGAGCAGTACTTC	CASSVQPGGPYEQYF
TRBV6-1	once	TRBJ1-2	TRBD1	TGTGCCAGCAGTGACTTCGGACAGGACGCTAACTATGGCTACACCTTC	CASSDFGQDANYGYTF
TRBV19	.	TRBJ2-7	TRBD2	TGTGCCAGTAGTCCGGGACTAGCGGGAAGGGGCGAGCAGTACTTC	CASSPGLAGRGEQYF
TRBV6-5	.	TRBJ1-1	.	TGTGCCAGCACGCGGGGGTCGGACACTGAAGCTTTCTTT	CASTRGSDTEAFF
TRBV7-8	.	TRBJ2-7	TRBD2	TGTGCCAGCAGCTTAGAGCTAGCGGGCTCCGAGCAGTACTTC	CASSLELAGSEQYF
TRBV6-4	.	TRBJ2-1	TRBD1	TGTGCCAGCAGTGAGGGACAGAGTCACAATGAGCAGTTCTTC	CASSEGQSHNEQFF
TRBV5-1	.	TRBJ2-2	.	TGCGCCAGCAGCTTTGGCCAGGGCTACACCGGGGAGCTGTTTTTT	CASSFGQGYTGELFF
TRBV5-4	.	TRBJ1-5	TRBD1	TGTGCCAGCAGCTTGACCCGGGACAGGGGGCAACAGCCCCAGCATTTT	CASSLTRDRGQQPQHF
TRBV9	.	TRBJ1-6	.	TGTGCCAGCAGCCCGAGCGGGCAGACTAATTCACCCCTCCACTTT	CASSPSGQTNSPLHF